This TCR beta chain originates from a study of shared clonotypes between healthy human individuals. Per germline, CDR1 SGHNT and CDR2 YYREEE (reference sequence). The CDR3 contains 13 residues. V was shortened by 3 bases and J by 8 bases, with 14 bases between the two germline ends. Naive CD8 isolation took CD45RO-negative cells positively selected for CCR7 and excluded terminally differentiated effector memory CD45RA+ cells. Every subset had its genomic DNA shared out evenly among several immunoSEQ plates. The table came from immunoSEQ multiplex PCR; TCRdb's copy has only in-frame clones and leaves some out. There are some 2,000,000 clones in the sample; about 94% occur only once, and 0.9% to 1.3% lies in the top ten.

The chain links TRBV5-4 to TRBJ1-2, with unresolved D. The receptor was derived from a man aged 18 to 35 in good health. The specimen was naive CD8+ T cells sorted from blood. The chain's CDR3 is CASSYSGGNGYTF. The CDR3 coding sequence is TGTGCCAGCAGCTACTCGGGAGGGAACGGCTACACCTTC.